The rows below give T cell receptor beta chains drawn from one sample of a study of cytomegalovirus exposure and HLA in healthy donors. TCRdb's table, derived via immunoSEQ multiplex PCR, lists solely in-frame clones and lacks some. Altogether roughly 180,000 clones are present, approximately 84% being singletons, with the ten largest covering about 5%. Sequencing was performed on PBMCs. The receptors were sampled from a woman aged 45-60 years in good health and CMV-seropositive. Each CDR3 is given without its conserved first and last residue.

CDR3 protein: ASSQRSGSYEQY; V gene: TRBV4-2
CDR3 protein: ASSLLAGGRNEQF; V gene: TRBV5-4
CDR3 protein: ASSISLGNQPQH; V gene: TRBV19
CDR3 protein: ASSRISGGRQETQY; V gene: TRBV4-1
CDR3 protein: ASSEAYSGISNQPQH; V gene: TRBV6-1
CDR3 protein: ASSLAGRGQETQY; V gene: TRBV7-9
CDR3 protein: ASSLVGGSGDPYEQY; V gene: TRBV7-9
CDR3 protein: ASSQVAVGRGVYGYT; V gene: TRBV4-2
CDR3 protein: ASSQDWLAGEETQY; V gene: TRBV4-2
CDR3 protein: ASSIAMVRYSSGGEAF; V gene: TRBV19
CDR3 protein: ASSPGQGRAETQY; V gene: TRBV7-3
CDR3 protein: ASSGRGAGVSPLH; V gene: TRBV2
CDR3 protein: ASSLKVGGSAF; V gene: TRBV27
CDR3 protein: ASSRALGAVDTQY; V gene: TRBV5-8
CDR3 protein: ASSLVSYEQY; V gene: TRBV11-2
CDR3 protein: ASSLDRQEETQY; V gene: TRBV5-1
CDR3 protein: ASSSYEDQPQH; V gene: TRBV28
CDR3 protein: ASSQEAQLAVYNEQF; V gene: TRBV4-2
CDR3 protein: ASSLFGQGEETQY; V gene: TRBV7-9
CDR3 protein: ATSRDPFMRNPTDEQY; V gene: TRBV15
CDR3 protein: ASSPDRANTEAF; V gene: TRBV27
CDR3 protein: ASSEQGWTEAF; V gene: TRBV9
CDR3 protein: ASSVGAGNTIY; V gene: TRBV2
CDR3 protein: AISLTGPPIDEQY; V gene: TRBV10-3
CDR3 protein: ASSSQTRDSYNEQF; V gene: TRBV5-1
CDR3 protein: ASSLVTSGIYNEQF; V gene: TRBV5-4
CDR3 protein: ASSLSLHGGVSTDTQY; V gene: TRBV7-2
CDR3 protein: ASSLASGSEYNEQF; V gene: TRBV7-2
CDR3 protein: ASSAQPPGSSYNEQF; V gene: TRBV27
CDR3 protein: ASSQNRGEQY; V gene: TRBV4-2
CDR3 protein: ASSSTTSGVGEQF; V gene: TRBV6-4
CDR3 protein: ASSPRGAGGADEQY; V gene: TRBV7-3
CDR3 protein: ASSSASSSGNTIY; V gene: TRBV18
CDR3 protein: ASSYTGLWDSPLH; V gene: TRBV7-2
CDR3 protein: ASSQQPSGGNYGYT; V gene: TRBV14
CDR3 protein: ASSFLGLAVGSNTQY; V gene: TRBV27
CDR3 protein: ASSSGQGARETQY; V gene: TRBV4-1
CDR3 protein: ASTRDSANTGELF; V gene: TRBV5-1
CDR3 protein: ASSLAGVGTGELF; V gene: TRBV5-5
CDR3 protein: ASSLDGGAYGYT; V gene: TRBV5-1
CDR3 protein: ASSQDSASAGPNYGYT; V gene: TRBV4-2
CDR3 protein: ASTGVAGEQETQY; V gene: TRBV6-1
CDR3 protein: ASSLRGTGGQPQH; V gene: TRBV7-2
CDR3 protein: ASSQDWTGARGYT; V gene: TRBV4-1
CDR3 protein: ASRGTGVLQREKLF; V gene: TRBV9
CDR3 protein: ASSQDSGYNYGYT; V gene: TRBV4-1
CDR3 protein: ASSVGSSGVDTQY; V gene: TRBV9
CDR3 protein: ASSNQGWNTEAF; V gene: TRBV19
CDR3 protein: ASSQNRVPRSGYT; V gene: TRBV14
CDR3 protein: ASSSRGPSSYEQY; V gene: TRBV11-2
CDR3 protein: ASWGRRDYGYT; V gene: TRBV19
CDR3 protein: ASTWTGAPPDTGELF; V gene: TRBV10-2
CDR3 protein: ASSLAGNPNTGELF; V gene: TRBV5-1
CDR3 protein: ASSLGGEKLF; V gene: TRBV19